This T cell receptor beta chain was captured in a study of blood T cell repertoires in COVID-19 (dated by TCRdb to about 2020). A note on the overall study: Samples covering the acute and convalescent phases of COVID-19 were provided by collaborators in the United States, Italy and Spain. The prospective study material was composed of cDNA or gDNA derived from T cells, B-cell-depleted T cells, or PBMCs. Deeply sampled blood TCRbeta repertoires from subjects exposed to, actively infected with, or recovered from COVID-19 were included in the dataset. A freely available public database, intended as a resource for researchers studying the immune response to SARS-CoV-2, is where the repertoires were released. The samples were drawn from two sources: the first 160 participants of the ongoing ImmuneRACE study, and 950 to 1,500 subjects contributed by 6 global collaborators. A de-identified subject ID, COVID-19 status, age in years and sex were almost always included in the sample metadata. Where HLA class I and class II types were available, the types were taken from metadata supplied by the sample provider, not from assay-based typing. Study-level results and caveats: The amount of clinical and demographic metadata varied by source and participant and was provided uncurated.

TCRbeta CDR3 regions were amplified from genomic DNA using the immunoSEQ Assay, a bias-controlled multiplex PCR. The authors' pipeline ran thus. Nucleated cell counts per sample were estimated from amplification of reference gene primers within the assay. To quantify the absolute abundance of each unique TCRbeta CDR3 rearrangement, sequence reads were collapsed and filtered. Productive Simpson clonality was computed per sample as the square root of Simpson's diversity index over productive rearrangements. Sourced from immuneACCESS, this table was stored by TCRdb with only in-frame sequences that have V and J called. A share of the clones is absent; for the studies checked, an unresolved V gene accounts for under half, and the remainder has no known explanation. Clonal size and the V and J genes are those of that table, whereas D and trimming came from the DNA. Within this sample are roughly 140,000 clones, with approximately 80% of them counted one time only. Under 2.5% of the sample comes from the top ten.

At the junction V is shortened by 6 bases and J by 2 bases; bases outside the gene matches: 5. Taken from the germline V gene (reference sequence), the CDR1 and CDR2 loops are LNHDA and SQIVND. From the cysteine through the phenylalanine, the CDR3 covers 14 amino acids. Kept here is only the CDR3 DNA, which spans 42 bases and is read in frame from base 1. A note on this clone: Its cognate antigen has yet to be identified. No much larger clonotype is one base removed from it; base qualities were not supplied.

Each collaborating institution followed its own protocols to collect whole blood in K2EDTA tubes. For TCRbeta analysis, collaborators shipped samples as frozen whole blood, isolated PBMCs, or DNA extracted from either of those sample types. The chain was built from TRBV19 and TRBJ1-2; 8 bases in between match TRBD1. Specimen: peripheral blood. This TCR was sampled from a man in his 70s with acute or convalescent COVID-19. The CDR3 region reads CASRVQGANYGYTF. Here is the DNA: TGTGCCAGTAGGGTTCAGGGGGCGAACTATGGCTACACCTTC.